This record looks at one T cell receptor beta chain sequence and its context. Authors of the study amplified TCR beta CDR3 regions from RNA transcripts. HTBI primers drove first-round RT-PCR of the TCR CDR3. Using its own MiXCR run on the multiplex PCR reads, TCRdb lists one record per CDR3 protein. Counted here are fewer than 650,000 distinct CDR3 sequences, about 46% occurring once; the ten biggest clones make up 44%. The data are from a study of T cells in Graves' hyperthyroidism and ophthalmopathy. The CDR3 is 18 residues long. Germline V gives CDR1 SEHNR, CDR2 FQNEAQ (reference sequence). The V and J ends lost 2 bases and 8 bases, in that order; junction bases with no gene match: 15.

This chain links TRBV7-9 with TRBJ1-6, with 7 bases that match TRBD1. What was sequenced was peripheral blood or thyroid tissue (not recorded which). This TCR was sampled from an adult woman with Graves' disease, either hyperthyroidism or ophthalmopathy (not recorded which). As DNA, the CDR3 is TGTGCCAGCAGCTTATTTCCCCACGACAGGGCGCCGGATTCACCCCTCCACTTT. Its translation: CASSLFPHDRAPDSPLHF.